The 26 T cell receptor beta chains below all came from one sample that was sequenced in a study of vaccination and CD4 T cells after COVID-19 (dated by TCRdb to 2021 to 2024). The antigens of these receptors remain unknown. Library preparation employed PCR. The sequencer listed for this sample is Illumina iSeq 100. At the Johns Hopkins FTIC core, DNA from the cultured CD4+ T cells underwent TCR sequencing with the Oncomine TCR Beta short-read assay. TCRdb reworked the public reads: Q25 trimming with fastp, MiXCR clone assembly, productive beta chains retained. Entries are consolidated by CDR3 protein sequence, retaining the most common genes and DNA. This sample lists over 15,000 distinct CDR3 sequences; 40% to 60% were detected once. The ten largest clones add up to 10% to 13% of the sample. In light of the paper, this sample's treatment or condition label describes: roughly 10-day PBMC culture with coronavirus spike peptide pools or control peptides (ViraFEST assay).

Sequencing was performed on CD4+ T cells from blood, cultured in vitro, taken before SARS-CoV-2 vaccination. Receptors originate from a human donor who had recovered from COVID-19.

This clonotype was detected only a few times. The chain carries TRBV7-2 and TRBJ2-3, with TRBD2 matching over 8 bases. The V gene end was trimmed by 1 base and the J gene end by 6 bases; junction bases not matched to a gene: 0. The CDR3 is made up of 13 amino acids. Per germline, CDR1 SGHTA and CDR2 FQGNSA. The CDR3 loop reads CASSLGLADTQYF. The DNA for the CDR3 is TGTGCCAGCAGCTTAGGACTAGCGGATACGCAGTATTTT.

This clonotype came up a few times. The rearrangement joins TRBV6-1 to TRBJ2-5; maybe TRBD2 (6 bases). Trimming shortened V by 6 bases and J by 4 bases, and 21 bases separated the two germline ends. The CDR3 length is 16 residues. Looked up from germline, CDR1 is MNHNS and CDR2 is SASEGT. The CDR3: CASSVSSVPRGETQYF. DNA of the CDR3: TGTGCCAGCAGCGTTTCTAGCGTACCAAGGGGAGAGACCCAGTACTTC.

The CDR3 DNA reads as TGTGCCAGCGGACAGGGTCGCGGGGAGCTGTTTTTT. This gives the protein CASGQGRGELFF. The chain uses TRBV28 and TRBJ2-2; 8 positions match TRBD1. CDR3 length: 12 residues. J gave up 7 bases and V 8 bases, and 3 bases lay outside the gene matches. Germline values: CDR1 MDHEN, CDR2 SYDVKM.

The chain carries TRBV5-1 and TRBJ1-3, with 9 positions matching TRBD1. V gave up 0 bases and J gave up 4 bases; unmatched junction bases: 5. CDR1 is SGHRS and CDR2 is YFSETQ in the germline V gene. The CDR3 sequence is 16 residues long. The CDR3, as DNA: TGCGCCAGCAGCTTGGGAGGGACAGGGCAAGGAAACACCATATATTTT. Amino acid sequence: CASSLGGTGQGNTIYF.

DNA for the CDR3: TGTGCCAGCAATCCGACAGGGGGTGGTTTCGGGAATGAGCAGTTCTTC. The encoded protein is CASNPTGGGFGNEQFF. This chain uses TRBV6-1 with TRBJ2-1; 9 bases line up with TRBD1. This CDR3 is 16 amino acids long. J lost 7 bases, V lost 7 bases, and 14 bases had no gene match. Germline lookup yields CDR1 MNHNS and CDR2 SASEGT.

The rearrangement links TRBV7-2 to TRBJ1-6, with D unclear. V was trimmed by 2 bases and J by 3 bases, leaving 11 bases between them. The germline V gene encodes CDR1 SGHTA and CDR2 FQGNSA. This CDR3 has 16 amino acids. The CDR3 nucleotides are TGTGCCAGCAGCTTAATGGAGGGCTTCTATAATTCACCCCTCCACTTT. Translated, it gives CASSLMEGFYNSPLHF.

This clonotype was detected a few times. DNA for the CDR3: TGTGCCAGCAGCTTAAGTACTAGCGGGAGTCCCGGGGAGCTGTTTTTT. Protein: CASSLSTSGSPGELFF. The V call is TRBV7-2, the J call TRBJ2-2, with TRBD2 matching over 11 bases. Looked up from germline, CDR1 is SGHTA and CDR2 is FQGNSA. CDR3 length equals 16 residues. The junction had 5 bases not matched to a gene; V was cut back by 2 bases and J by 6 bases. Looking up the rest from reference TRBV7-2 and TRBJ2-2 gives the full variable domain: GAGVSQSPSNKVTEKGKDVELRCDPISGHTALYWYRQSLGQGLEFLIYFQGNSAPDKSGLPSDRFSAERTGGSVSTLTIQRTQQEDSAVYLCASSLSTSGSPGELFFGEGSRLTVL.

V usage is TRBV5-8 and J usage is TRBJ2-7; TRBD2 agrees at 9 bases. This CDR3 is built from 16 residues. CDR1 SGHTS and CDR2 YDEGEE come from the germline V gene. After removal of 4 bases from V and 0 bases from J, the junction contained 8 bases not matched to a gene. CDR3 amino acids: CASSRRLAANSYEQYF. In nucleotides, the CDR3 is TGTGCCAGCAGCCGTAGACTAGCGGCTAACTCCTACGAGCAGTACTTC.

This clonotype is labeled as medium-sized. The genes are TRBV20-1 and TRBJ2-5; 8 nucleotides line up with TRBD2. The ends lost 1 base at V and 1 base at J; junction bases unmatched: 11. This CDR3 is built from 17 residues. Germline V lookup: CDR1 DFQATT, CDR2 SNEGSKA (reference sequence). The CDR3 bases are TGCAGTGCTAGAGCCCGAGTCCCTAGCGGGCCCCAAGAGACCCAGTACTTC. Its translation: CSARARVPSGPQETQYF.

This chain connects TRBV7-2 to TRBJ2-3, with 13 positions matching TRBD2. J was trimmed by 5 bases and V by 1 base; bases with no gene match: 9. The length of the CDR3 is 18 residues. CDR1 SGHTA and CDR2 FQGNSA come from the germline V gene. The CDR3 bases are TGTGCCAGCAGCTTAGGGACTAGCGGGAGAGGGGGAGGAGATACGCAGTATTTT. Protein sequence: CASSLGTSGRGGGDTQYF.

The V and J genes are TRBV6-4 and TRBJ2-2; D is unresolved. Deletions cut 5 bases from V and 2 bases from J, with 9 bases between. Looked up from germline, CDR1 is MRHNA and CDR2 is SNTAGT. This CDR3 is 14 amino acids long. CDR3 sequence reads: CASSPEFNTGELFF. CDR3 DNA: TGTGCCAGCAGTCCCGAATTTAACACCGGGGAGCTGTTTTTT.

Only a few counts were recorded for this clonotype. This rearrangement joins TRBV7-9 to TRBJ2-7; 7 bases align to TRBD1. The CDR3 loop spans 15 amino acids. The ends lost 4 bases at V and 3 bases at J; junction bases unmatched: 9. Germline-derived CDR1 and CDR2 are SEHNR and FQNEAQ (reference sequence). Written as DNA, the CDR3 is TGTGCCAGCAGCTCCCTTAGGGACAGCTACTACGAGCAGTACTTC. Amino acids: CASSSLRDSYYEQYF.

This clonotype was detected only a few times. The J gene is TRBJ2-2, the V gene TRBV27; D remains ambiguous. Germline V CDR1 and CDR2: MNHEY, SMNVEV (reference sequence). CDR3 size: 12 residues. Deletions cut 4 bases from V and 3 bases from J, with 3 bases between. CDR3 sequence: CASSYYTGELFF. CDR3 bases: TGTGCCAGCAGTTATTACACCGGGGAGCTGTTTTTT.

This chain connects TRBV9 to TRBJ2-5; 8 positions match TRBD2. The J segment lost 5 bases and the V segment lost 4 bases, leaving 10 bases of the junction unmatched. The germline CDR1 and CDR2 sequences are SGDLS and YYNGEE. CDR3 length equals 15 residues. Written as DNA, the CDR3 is TGTGCCAGCAGCAAATCGACTAGCGCCCCGGAGACCCAGTACTTC. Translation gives CASSKSTSAPETQYF. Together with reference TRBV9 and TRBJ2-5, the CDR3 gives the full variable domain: DSGVTQTPKHLITATGQRVTLRCSPRSGDLSVYWYQQSLDQGLQFLIQYYNGEERAKGNILERFSAQQFPDLHSELNLSSLELGDSALYFCASSKSTSAPETQYFGPGTRLLVL.

As DNA, the CDR3 is TGTGCCAGCTCATCGACTAGCGTTGGAACCGGGGAGCTGTTTTTT. It yields the protein CASSSTSVGTGELFF. J is TRBJ2-2 and V is TRBV18, with 8 bases matching TRBD2. The CDR3 totals 15 residues. After removal of 5 bases from V and 5 bases from J, the junction contained 7 bases not matched to a gene. Germline CDR1 reads KGHSH; CDR2 reads LQKENI.

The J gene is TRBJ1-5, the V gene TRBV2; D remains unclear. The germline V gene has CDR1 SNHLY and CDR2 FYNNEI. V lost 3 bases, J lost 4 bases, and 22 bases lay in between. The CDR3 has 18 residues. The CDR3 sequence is CASSEVRQIRRTNQPQHF. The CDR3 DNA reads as TGTGCCAGCAGTGAGGTGAGACAAATCAGAAGGACGAATCAGCCCCAGCATTTT.

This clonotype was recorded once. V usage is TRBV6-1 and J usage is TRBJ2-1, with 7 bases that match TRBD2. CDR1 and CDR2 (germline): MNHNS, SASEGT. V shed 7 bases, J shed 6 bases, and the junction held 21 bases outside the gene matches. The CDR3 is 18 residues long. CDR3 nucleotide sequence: TGTGCCAGCAAAGAGCGGAGGCTAGCGGAGATCACGGTCAATGAGCAGTTCTTC. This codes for CASKERRLAEITVNEQFF.

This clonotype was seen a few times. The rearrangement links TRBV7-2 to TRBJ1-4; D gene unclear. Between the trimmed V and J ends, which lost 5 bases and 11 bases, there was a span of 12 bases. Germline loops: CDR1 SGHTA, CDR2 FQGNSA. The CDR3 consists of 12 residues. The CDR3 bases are TGTGCCAGCAGCCTGACACGCGACAAACTGTTTTTT. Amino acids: CASSLTRDKLFF.

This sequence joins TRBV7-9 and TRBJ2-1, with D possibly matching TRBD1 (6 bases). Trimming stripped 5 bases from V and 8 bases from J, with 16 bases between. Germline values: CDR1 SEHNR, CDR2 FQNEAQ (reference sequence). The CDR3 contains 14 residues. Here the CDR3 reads CASSLTGSTYEQFF. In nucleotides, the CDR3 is TGTGCCAGCAGCCTGACAGGTTCCACGTATGAGCAGTTCTTC.

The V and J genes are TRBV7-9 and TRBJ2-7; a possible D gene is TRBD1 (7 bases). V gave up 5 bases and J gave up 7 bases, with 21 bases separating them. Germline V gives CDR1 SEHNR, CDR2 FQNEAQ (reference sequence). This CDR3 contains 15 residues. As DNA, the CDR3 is TGTGCCAGCAGCCGATACAGGGGATCGGCGGGGGAGCAGTACTTC. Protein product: CASSRYRGSAGEQYF.

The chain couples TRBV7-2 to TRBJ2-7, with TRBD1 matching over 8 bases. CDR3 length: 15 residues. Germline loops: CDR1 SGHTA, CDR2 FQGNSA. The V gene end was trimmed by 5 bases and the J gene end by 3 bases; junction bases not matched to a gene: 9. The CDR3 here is CASSRSGTGSYEQYF. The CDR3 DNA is TGTGCCAGCAGCAGATCCGGGACAGGCAGCTACGAGCAGTACTTC.

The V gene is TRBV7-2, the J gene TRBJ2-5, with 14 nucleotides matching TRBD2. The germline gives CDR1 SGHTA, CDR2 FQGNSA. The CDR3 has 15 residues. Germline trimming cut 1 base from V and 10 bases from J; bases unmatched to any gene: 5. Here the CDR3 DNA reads TGTGCCAGCAGCTTAGGGACTAGCGGGAGGTTGGGCCAGTACTTC. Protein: CASSLGTSGRLGQYF.

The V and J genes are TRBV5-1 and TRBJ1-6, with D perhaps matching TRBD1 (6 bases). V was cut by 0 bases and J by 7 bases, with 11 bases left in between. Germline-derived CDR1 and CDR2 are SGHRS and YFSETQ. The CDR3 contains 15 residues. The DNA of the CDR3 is TGCGCCAGCAGCTTGGAGGGACACTCAAATTCACCCCTCCACTTT. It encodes CASSLEGHSNSPLHF.

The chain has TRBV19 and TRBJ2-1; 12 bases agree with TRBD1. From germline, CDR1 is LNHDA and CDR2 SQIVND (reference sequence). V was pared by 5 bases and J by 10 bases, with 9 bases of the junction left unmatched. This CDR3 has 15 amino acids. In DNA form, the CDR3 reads TGTGCCAGTAGTTGGGTTGGGACAGGGGGCATCGAGCAGTTCTTC. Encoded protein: CASSWVGTGGIEQFF.

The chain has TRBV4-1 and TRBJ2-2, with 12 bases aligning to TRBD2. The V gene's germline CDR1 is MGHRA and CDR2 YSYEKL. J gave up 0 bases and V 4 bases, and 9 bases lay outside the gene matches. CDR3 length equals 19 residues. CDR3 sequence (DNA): TGCGCCAGCAGCCCTCGACTAGCGGGAGATACAGCGAACACCGGGGAGCTGTTTTTT. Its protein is CASSPRLAGDTANTGELFF.

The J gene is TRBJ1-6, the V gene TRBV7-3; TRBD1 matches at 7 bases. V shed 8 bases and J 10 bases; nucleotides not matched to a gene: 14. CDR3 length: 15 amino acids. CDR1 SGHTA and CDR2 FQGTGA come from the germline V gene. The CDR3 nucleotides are TGTGCCAGCGCGACAAACACAGGGGATGGGTCACCCCTCCACTTT. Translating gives CASATNTGDGSPLHF.